This T cell receptor beta chain was observed in a study of blood T cell repertoires in COVID-19. Study background: T cells, B-cell-depleted T cells, or PBMCs supplied cDNA or gDNA.

Repertoires were generated with immunoSEQ multiplex PCR, while TCRdb's copy carries only in-frame clones and drops some. Of about 300,000 clones in the sample, around 84% were seen once. Trimming pared 0 bases from V and 4 bases from J, leaving 16 bases between. Germline lookup yields CDR1 SEHNR and CDR2 FQNEAQ (reference sequence). The CDR3 is made up of 17 amino acids. The chain recombines TRBV7-9 with TRBJ1-3, with D unresolved. Sequenced: peripheral blood. The receptor comes from a man between 65 and 85 years old with acute or convalescent COVID-19. Here the CDR3 reads CASSLAVSGPPGNTIYF. DNA for the CDR3: TGTGCCAGCAGCTTAGCTGTTTCGGGTCCTCCCGGAAACACCATATATTTT.